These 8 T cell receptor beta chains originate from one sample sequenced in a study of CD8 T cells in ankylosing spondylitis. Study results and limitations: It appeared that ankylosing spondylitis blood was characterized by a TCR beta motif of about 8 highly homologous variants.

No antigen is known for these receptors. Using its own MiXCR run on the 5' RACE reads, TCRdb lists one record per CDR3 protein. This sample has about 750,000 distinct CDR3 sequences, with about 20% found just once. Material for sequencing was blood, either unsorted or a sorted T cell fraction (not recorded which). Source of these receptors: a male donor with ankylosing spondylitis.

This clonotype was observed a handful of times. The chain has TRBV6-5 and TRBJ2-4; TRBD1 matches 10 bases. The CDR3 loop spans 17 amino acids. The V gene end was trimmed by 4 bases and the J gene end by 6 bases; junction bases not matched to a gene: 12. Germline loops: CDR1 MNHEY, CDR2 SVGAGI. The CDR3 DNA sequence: TGTGCCAGCAGTTCGACAGGGGGCTCCCGCGTTGGAAACATTCAGTACTTC. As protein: CASSSTGGSRVGNIQYF.

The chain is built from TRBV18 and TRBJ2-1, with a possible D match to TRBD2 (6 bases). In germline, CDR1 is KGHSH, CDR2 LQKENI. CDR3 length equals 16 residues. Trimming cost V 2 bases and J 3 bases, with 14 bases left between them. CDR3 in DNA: TGTGCCAGCTCACCAGGGGCTACTAGCTTCTACAATGAGCAGTTCTTC. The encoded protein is CASSPGATSFYNEQFF.

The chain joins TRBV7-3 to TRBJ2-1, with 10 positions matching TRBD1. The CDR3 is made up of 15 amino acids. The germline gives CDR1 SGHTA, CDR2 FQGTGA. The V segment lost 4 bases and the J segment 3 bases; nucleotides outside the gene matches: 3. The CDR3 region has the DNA TGTGCCAGCAGCTCCGACAGGGGGCACTACAATGAGCAGTTCTTC. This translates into CASSSDRGHYNEQFF.

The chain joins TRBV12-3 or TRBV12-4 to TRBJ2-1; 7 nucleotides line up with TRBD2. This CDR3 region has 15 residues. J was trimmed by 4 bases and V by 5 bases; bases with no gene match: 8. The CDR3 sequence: CASSPTSVYYNEQFF. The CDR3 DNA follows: TGTGCCAGCAGTCCAACTAGCGTATATTACAATGAGCAGTTCTTC.

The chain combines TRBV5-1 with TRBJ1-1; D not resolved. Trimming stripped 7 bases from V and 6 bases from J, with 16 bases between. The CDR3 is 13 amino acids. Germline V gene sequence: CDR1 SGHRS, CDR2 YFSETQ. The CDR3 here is CASGVEGMAEAFF. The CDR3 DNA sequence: TGCGCCAGCGGCGTAGAGGGTATGGCTGAAGCTTTCTTT.

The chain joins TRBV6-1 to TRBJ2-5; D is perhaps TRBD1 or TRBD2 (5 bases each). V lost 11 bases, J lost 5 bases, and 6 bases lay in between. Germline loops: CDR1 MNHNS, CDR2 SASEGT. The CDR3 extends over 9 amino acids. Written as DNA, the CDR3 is TGTGCCGGGGGTGAGACCCAGTACTTC. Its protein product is CAGGETQYF.

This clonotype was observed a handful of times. For the CDR3, the DNA is TGTGCCAGCAGTTACGAGGGAAAGACCGGGGAGCTGTTTTTT. This translates into CASSYEGKTGELFF. The chain is built from TRBV6-2 or TRBV6-3 and TRBJ2-2; weak D call: TRBD2 (5 bases). The CDR3 contains 14 residues. Trimming took off 2 bases at V and 5 bases at J, with 9 bases between the two ends. In germline, CDR1 is MNHEY, CDR2 SVGEGT.

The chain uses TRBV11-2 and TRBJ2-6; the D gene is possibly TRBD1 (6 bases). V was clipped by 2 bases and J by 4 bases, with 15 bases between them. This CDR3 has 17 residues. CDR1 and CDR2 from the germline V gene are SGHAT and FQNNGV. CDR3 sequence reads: CASSLQGYPLGANVLTF. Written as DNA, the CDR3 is TGTGCCAGCAGCTTACAGGGGTACCCCCTCGGGGCCAACGTCCTGACTTTC.